This TCR beta chain was observed in a study of cytomegalovirus exposure and HLA in healthy donors. Study conclusions and caveats: Associated with HLA alleles at 0.05 false discovery rate in a later analysis were 16,951 TCR beta sequences.

13 Jbeta primers and 60 Vbeta primers were used for the PCR. TCRdb's table, derived via immunoSEQ multiplex PCR, lists solely in-frame clones and lacks some. Seen here are approximately 190,000 clones, around 86% observed once, and the top ten hold less than 7%. This CDR3 region has 12 residues. The V gene's germline CDR1 is SGHDT and CDR2 YYEEEE. A word on this clone: Its antigen is not known.

The chain recombines TRBV5-6 with TRBJ2-5; D ambiguous. The DNA end lines up better with TRBJ2-7; the J call may be wrong. The specimen sequenced was PBMCs. This receptor was taken from a middle-aged man in good health and CMV-seropositive. CDR3: CASSLSGYEQYF. CDR3 nucleotides: TGTGCCAGCAGCTTGTCAGGCTACGAGCAGTACTTC.